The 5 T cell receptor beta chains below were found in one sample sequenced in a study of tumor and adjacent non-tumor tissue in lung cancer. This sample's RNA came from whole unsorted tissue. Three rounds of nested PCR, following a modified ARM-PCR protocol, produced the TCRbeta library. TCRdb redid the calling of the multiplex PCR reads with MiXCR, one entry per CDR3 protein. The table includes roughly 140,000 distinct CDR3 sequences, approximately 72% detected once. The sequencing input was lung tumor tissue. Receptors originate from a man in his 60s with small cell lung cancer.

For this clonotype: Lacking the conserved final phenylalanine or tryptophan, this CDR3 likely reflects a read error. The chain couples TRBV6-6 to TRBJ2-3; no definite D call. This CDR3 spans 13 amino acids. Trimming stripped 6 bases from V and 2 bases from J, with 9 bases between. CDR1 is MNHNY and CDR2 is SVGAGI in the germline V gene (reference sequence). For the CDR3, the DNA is TGTGCCAGCAGGTCGCCGAACACAGATACGCAGTATTAT. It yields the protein CASRSPNTDTQYY.

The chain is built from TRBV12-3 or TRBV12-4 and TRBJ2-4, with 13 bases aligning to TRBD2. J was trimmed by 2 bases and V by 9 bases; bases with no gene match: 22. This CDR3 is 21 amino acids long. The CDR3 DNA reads TGTGCCAGTAAGCTACGGGACTCAGGACTAGCGGGAGATGGAACCAAAAACATTCAGTACTTC. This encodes CASKLRDSGLAGDGTKNIQYF.

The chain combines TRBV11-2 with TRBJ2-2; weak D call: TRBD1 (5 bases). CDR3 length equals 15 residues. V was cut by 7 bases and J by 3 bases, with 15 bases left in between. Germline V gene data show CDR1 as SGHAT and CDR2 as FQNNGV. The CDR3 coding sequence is TGTGCCAGCAACGCGGACACCTTCTACACCGGGGAGCTGTTTTTT. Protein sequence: CASNADTFYTGELFF.

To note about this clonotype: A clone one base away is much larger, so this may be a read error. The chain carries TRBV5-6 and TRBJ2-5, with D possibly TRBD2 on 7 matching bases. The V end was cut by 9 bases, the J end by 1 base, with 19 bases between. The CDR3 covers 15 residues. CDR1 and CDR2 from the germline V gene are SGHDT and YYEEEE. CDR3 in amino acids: CANRDTGGTQETQYF. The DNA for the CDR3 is TGTGCCAACAGGGATACGGGGGGTACCCAAGAGACCCAGTACTTC.

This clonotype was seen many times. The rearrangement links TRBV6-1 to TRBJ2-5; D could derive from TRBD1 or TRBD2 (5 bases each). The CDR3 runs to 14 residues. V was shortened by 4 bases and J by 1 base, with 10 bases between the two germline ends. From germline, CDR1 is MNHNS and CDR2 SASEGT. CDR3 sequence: CASSVWGPQETQYF. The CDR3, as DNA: TGTGCCAGCAGTGTATGGGGACCCCAAGAGACCCAGTACTTC.